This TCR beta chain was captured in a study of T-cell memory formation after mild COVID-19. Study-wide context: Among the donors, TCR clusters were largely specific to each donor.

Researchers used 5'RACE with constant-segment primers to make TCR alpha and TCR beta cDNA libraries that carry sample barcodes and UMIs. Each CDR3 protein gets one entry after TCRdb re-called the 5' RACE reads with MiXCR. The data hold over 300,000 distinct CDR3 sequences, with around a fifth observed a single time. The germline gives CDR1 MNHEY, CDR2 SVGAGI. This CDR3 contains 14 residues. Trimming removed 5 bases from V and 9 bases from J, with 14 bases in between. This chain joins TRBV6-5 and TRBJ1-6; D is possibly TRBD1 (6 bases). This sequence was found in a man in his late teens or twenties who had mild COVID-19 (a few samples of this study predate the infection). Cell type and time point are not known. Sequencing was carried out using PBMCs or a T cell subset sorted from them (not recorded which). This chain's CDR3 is CASSLQGRSSPLHF. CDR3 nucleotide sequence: TGTGCCAGCAGTCTACAGGGCCGTAGTTCACCCCTCCACTTT.